A selection of T cell receptor beta chains follows, all from one sample in a study of T cells in Graves' hyperthyroidism and ophthalmopathy. TCRdb re-called the multiplex PCR reads through MiXCR, storing one row per CDR3 protein. In the table there are some 300,000 distinct CDR3 sequences, roughly 13% of which are singletons. Material: blood. The origin of the receptors is a woman aged 40-49 years with Graves' hyperthyroidism. The CDR3 runs from the conserved cysteine through the conserved F or W. Fields, in order: D gene, V gene, clone size, J gene, CDR3 DNA, CDR3 protein. D genes are given only for firm matches. The size of a clone is reported for some rows only, either as once, few or many, or as a class for expanded clones.

NA	TRBV11-3	many	TRBJ2-5	TGTGCCAGCAGCCTCGCGGATCAAGAGACCCAGTACTTC	CASSLADQETQYF
TRBD2	TRBV10-3	few	TRBJ2-3	TGTGCCATCAGACGGGACTATCCGAATTCAGATACGCAGTATTTT	CAIRRDYPNSDTQYF
NA	TRBV7-9	many	TRBJ1-4	TGTGCCAGCAGCTCGGCGGCAACTAATGAAAAACTGTTTTTT	CASSSAATNEKLFF
NA	TRBV12-3/TRBV12-4	many	TRBJ2-5	TGTGCCAGCAGTTTCGGGAAGTGGGAGACCCAGTACTTC	CASSFGKWETQYF
NA	TRBV10-3	many	TRBJ2-1	TGTGCCATCAGTGAGTCCCTGACACCGCCGGGCAATGAGCAGTTCTTC	CAISESLTPPGNEQFF
NA	TRBV11-2	NA	TRBJ2-1	TGTGCCAGCAGCTCCCGCCCCGGGACCTACAATGAGCAGTTCTTC	CASSSRPGTYNEQFF
TRBD2	TRBV3-1	many	TRBJ2-2	TGTGCCAGCAGCCGTAGCGGGAGCCTTGGCGGGGAGCTGTTTTTT	CASSRSGSLGGELFF
NA	TRBV20-1	NA	TRBJ2-3	TGCAGTGCTACCAGGGAGGCGGATACGCAGTATTTT	CSATREADTQYF
TRBD2	TRBV15	many	TRBJ2-3	TGTGCCACCGCCGCTAGCGGGAGTGTCGCAGATACGCAGTATTTT	CATAASGSVADTQYF
NA	TRBV3-1	few	TRBJ2-1	TGTGCCAGCAGCGTAAGAAACAATGAGCAGTTCTTC	CASSVRNNEQFF
TRBD2	TRBV10-3	many	TRBJ2-5	TGTGCCATCAGTGAGTCGCTAGCGGGAGGGCGAGAGACCCAGTACTTC	CAISESLAGGRETQYF
NA	TRBV12-3/TRBV12-4	many	TRBJ1-6	TGTGCCAGCAGTTATGACGGTCATAATTCACCCCTCCACTTT	CASSYDGHNSPLHF
TRBD1	TRBV6-1	many	TRBJ2-7	TGTGCCAGCTTTTCACAGGGGGCGAGCGAGCAGTACTTC	CASFSQGASEQYF
TRBD2	TRBV10-2	many	TRBJ2-7	TGCGCCAGCAGTGGGGTAGCGGGAGTTCGCGAGCAGTACTTC	CASSGVAGVREQYF
NA	TRBV18	NA	TRBJ2-5	TGTGCCAGCTCATTGTCAGGGATCCAAGAGACCCAGTACTTC	CASSLSGIQETQYF
TRBD2	TRBV2	many	TRBJ2-1	TGTGCCAGCAGTGAGACTAGCGGGCGCTCCTACAATGAGCAGTTCTTC	CASSETSGRSYNEQFF
NA	TRBV7-8	many	TRBJ1-1	TGTGCCAGCAGCTTAGAGAGTAGCTACACTGAAGCTTTCTTT	CASSLESSYTEAFF
NA	TRBV9	NA	TRBJ1-5	TGTGCCAGCAGCGTACTGGACCTTAGCAATCAGCCCCAGCATTTT	CASSVLDLSNQPQHF
TRBD2	TRBV10-3	many	TRBJ2-7	TGTGCCATCAGTAAGCGGGAGGGTCCCTACGAGCAGTACTTC	CAISKREGPYEQYF
NA	TRBV7-2	many	TRBJ2-7	TGTGCCAGCAGCTTAGTTTCTGGCGGGGTCCACTACGAGCAGTACTTC	CASSLVSGGVHYEQYF
NA	TRBV2	many	TRBJ2-1	TGTGCCAGCAGTGACGGGAGCTCCTACAATGAGCAGTTCTTC	CASSDGSSYNEQFF
NA	TRBV3-1	NA	TRBJ2-6	TGTGCCAGCAGCCACAACTCTGGGGCCAACGTCCTGACTTTC	CASSHNSGANVLTF
NA	TRBV28	many	TRBJ2-7	TGTGCCAGCAGTTCCCCTACCCTCTCCTACGAGCAGTACTTC	CASSSPTLSYEQYF
NA	TRBV12-3/TRBV12-4	NA	TRBJ1-3	TGTGCCAGCAGTTTAGGGGCCTCTGGAAACACCATATATTTT	CASSLGASGNTIYF
TRBD2	TRBV5-1	few	TRBJ2-5	TGCGCCAGCAGTTGGACTAGCGGGCCACAAGAGACCCAGTACTTC	CASSWTSGPQETQYF
TRBD1	TRBV10-3	many	TRBJ1-3	TGTGCCTCAGCGGGGCCGGGGACAGCAAACACCATATATTTT	CASAGPGTANTIYF
NA	TRBV7-9	many	TRBJ2-3	TGTGCCAGCAGCCGGATCGGGGCAGATACGCAGTATTTT	CASSRIGADTQYF
NA	TRBV5-5	many	TRBJ2-7	TGTGCCAGCAGCCGCGGACAGCCTCGGGCCGAGCAGTACTTC	CASSRGQPRAEQYF
NA	TRBV10-1	many	TRBJ1-4	TGCGCCAGCAGTCCTCGAGGGGAGCCGAATGAAAAACTGTTTTTT	CASSPRGEPNEKLFF
NA	TRBV6-1	few	TRBJ2-7	TGTGCCAGCCAGACGGACCTCTCCTACGAGCAGTACTTC	CASQTDLSYEQYF
NA	TRBV4-1	NA	TRBJ1-5	TGCGCCAGCAGCCAAGGGTTACGGGGTTATAGCAATCAGCCCCAGCATTTT	CASSQGLRGYSNQPQHF
NA	TRBV5-1	few	TRBJ2-1	TGCGCCAGCAGCTGGCTGGGGGAGAGCTCCTACAATGAGCAGTTCTTC	CASSWLGESSYNEQFF
NA	TRBV20-1	many	TRBJ1-5	TGCAGTGCCAGGGCAGGGTATCAGCCCCAGCATTTT	CSARAGYQPQHF
TRBD1	TRBV2	many	TRBJ1-1	TGTGCCAGCAGTCCCCAGGGGGTCACTGAAGCTTTCTTT	CASSPQGVTEAFF
NA	TRBV20-1	many	TRBJ1-1	TGCAGTGCTAGAGGTCGCAGGCAAATGAACACTGAAGCTTTCTTT	CSARGRRQMNTEAFF
NA	TRBV19	NA	TRBJ2-2	TGTGCCAGTAGTGACAGGAGCATCCGAGGCACCGGGGAGCTGTTTTTT	CASSDRSIRGTGELFF